Given below is one TCR beta chain in context. Its antigen is as yet unknown. These data are taken from a study of cytomegalovirus exposure and HLA in healthy donors. The wider study: Inside one of the first data releases sat tens of millions of unique TCRs taken from HLA-typed donors.

Trimming cost V 5 bases and J 0 bases, with 14 bases left between them. Germline lookup yields CDR1 SNHLY and CDR2 FYNNEI. The CDR3 sequence is 16 residues long. Study results and limitations: Per a prior analysis, the majority of TCR beta V segments were productive roughly 87% or roughly 30% of the time. In a later analysis, a genetic analysis reported fewer productive-TCR N-insertions in an Asian-associated ancestry cluster than the cohort average. Using a false discovery rate of 0.05, a later analysis showed that 16,951 TCR beta sequences were associated with HLA alleles.

Amplification used 60 Vbeta primers and 13 Jbeta primers. Measured with immunoSEQ multiplex PCR; TCRdb has only the in-frame clones, and not every one. The table lists 150,000 to 200,000 clones, around 80% of them singletons, with roughly 7.5% in the top ten. The sequencing sample was made of PBMCs. The chain carries TRBV2 and TRBJ1-5, with D possibly being TRBD1 (6 bases). The clonotype was recovered from a woman aged 25-40 years in good health and CMV-seropositive. The CDR3 loop reads CASSSGGQHSNQPQHF. The CDR3 DNA reads as TGTGCCAGCAGTTCCGGCGGACAGCATAGCAATCAGCCCCAGCATTTT.